This note documents a single T cell receptor (beta chain) sequence. Its antigen is still unknown. This sample stems from a study of cytomegalovirus exposure and HLA in healthy donors. At the level of the study: Drawn from HLA-typed donors, around 85 million unique TCRs were held in an early data release.

Study-level findings and limits: TCR association rates varied by HLA locus in a later analysis, with DRB1 highest and HLA-C lowest. An assumption of roughly uniform sequencing depth across donors underlay the presence/absence analyses.

While unrecorded immune exposures were likely, the donors were nominally healthy when sampled. Both 60 Vbeta primers and 13 Jbeta primers went into the PCR. Method: immunoSEQ multiplex PCR; TCRdb's copy keeps in-frame clones and lacks some. The repertoire includes over 150,000 clones, 68% of them detected once, and 2.5% to 3.5% sits in the top ten. This CDR3 has 16 residues. Germline V gene data show CDR1 as SGHRS and CDR2 as YFSETQ. V gave up 0 bases and J gave up 4 bases, with 13 bases separating them. V usage is TRBV5-1 and J usage is TRBJ2-2; a weak D match, TRBD2 (5 bases). The TCR was taken from a woman in her 40s in good health and CMV-seropositive. Material for sequencing was PBMCs. CDR3 in DNA: TGCGCCAGCAGCTTGGATCCCAGACGGGGCACCGGGGAGCTGTTTTTT. It translates to CASSLDPRRGTGELFF.